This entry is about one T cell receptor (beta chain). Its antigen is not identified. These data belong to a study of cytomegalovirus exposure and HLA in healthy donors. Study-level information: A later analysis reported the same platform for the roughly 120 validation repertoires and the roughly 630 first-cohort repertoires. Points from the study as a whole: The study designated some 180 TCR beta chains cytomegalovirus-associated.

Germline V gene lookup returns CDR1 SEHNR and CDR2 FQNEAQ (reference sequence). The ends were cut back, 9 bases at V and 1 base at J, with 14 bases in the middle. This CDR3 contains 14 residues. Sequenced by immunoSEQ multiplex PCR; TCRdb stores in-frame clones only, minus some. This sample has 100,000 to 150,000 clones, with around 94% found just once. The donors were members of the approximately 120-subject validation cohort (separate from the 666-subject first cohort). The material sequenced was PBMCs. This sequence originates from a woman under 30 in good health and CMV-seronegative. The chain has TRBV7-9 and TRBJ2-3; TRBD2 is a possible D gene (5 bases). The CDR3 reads CASKGGGRTDTQYF. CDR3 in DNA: TGTGCCAGTAAAGGAGGCGGACGCACAGATACGCAGTATTTT.